Included here is one T cell receptor (beta chain) sequence, with context. What it binds is not known. This specimen belongs to a study of T cell responses to AZD1222 COVID-19 vaccine. Study observations and caveats: At study baseline, merely several AZD1222 recipients were seropositive.

Clones were sequenced by immunoSEQ multiplex PCR, and TCRdb holds only the in-frame ones, with some missing. The sample carries approximately 74,000 clones, 86% recorded once. CDR1 is GTSNPN and CDR2 is SVGIG in the germline V gene (reference sequence). The CDR3 runs to 13 residues. V was clipped by 4 bases and J by 8 bases, with 15 bases between them. The clonotype comes from an adult in good health. The chain joins TRBV30 to TRBJ2-1; D possibly matches TRBD1 or TRBD2 (6 bases each). This sample comprised peripheral blood, obtained on day 0 of AZD1222 vaccination. DNA for the CDR3: TGTGCCTGGATGTGGGGGGCGAGGGATGAGCAGTTCTTC. This translates into CAWMWGARDEQFF. Combining the CDR3 with reference TRBV30 and TRBJ2-1 gives the whole variable domain SQTIHQWPATLVQPVGSPLSLECTVEGTSNPNLYWYRQAAGRGLQLLFYSVGIGQISSEVPQNLSASRPQDRQFILSSKKLLLSDSGFYLCAWMWGARDEQFFGPGTRLTVL.